The clone carrying this T cell receptor (beta chain) occurred a few times. Each CDR3 protein is one row after TCRdb ran MiXCR on the 5' RACE reads. The data show roughly 120,000 distinct CDR3 sequences, with 12% seen just once and 16% held by the top ten. The CDR3 sequence is 14 residues long. In germline, CDR1 is SGDLS, CDR2 YYNGEE. The V and J ends lost 3 bases and 0 bases respectively, with 9 bases between them. Time point indicated: blood at routine non-recurrence follow-up after resection. Unsorted whole RNA of tumor, nontumor lung or frozen PBMC was sequenced. This specimen comes from a study of spatial heterogeneity in lung cancer.

The TCR comes from a male donor with early-stage non-small cell lung cancer. The V and J genes are TRBV9 and TRBJ1-2; D may be TRBD1 (5 bases). The sequencing used PBMCs, collected at follow-up. Here the CDR3 reads CASSGQSANYGYTF. Here the CDR3 DNA reads TGTGCCAGCAGCGGACAGTCTGCTAACTATGGCTACACCTTC.